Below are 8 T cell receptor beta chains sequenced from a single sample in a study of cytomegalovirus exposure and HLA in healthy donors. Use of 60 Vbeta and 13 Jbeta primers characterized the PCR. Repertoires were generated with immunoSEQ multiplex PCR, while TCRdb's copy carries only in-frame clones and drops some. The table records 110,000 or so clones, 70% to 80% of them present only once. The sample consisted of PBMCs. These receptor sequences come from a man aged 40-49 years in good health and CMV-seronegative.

The CDR3 protein is CASRPIGGGYTF. CDR3 bases: TGTGCCAGCAGGCCGATAGGGGGCGGCTACACCTTC. The chain uses TRBV6-5 and TRBJ1-2; 7 nucleotides agree with TRBD1. This CDR3 has 12 amino acids. V was clipped by 6 bases and J by 8 bases; unmatched bases: 6. CDR1 MNHEY and CDR2 SVGAGI come from the germline V gene.

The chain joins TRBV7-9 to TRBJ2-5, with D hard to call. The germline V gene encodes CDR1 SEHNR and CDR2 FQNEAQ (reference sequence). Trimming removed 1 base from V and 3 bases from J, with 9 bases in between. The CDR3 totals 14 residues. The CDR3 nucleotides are TGTGCCAGCAGCTTAGTGCGCCGGGAAGAGACCCAGTACTTC. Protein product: CASSLVRREETQYF.

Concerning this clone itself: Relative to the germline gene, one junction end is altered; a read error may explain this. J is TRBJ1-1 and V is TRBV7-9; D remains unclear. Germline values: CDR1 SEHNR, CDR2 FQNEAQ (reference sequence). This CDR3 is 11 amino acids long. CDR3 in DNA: TGTTCCAGCAGTACCTTGGAGGAAGCTTTCTTT. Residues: CSSSTLEEAFF.

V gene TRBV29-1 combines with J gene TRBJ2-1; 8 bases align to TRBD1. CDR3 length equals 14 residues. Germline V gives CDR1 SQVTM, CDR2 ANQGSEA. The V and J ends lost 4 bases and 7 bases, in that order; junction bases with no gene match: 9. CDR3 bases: TGCAGCGTTGTGGCAGGGGGCTCTATGAATGAGCAGTTCTTC. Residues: CSVVAGGSMNEQFF.

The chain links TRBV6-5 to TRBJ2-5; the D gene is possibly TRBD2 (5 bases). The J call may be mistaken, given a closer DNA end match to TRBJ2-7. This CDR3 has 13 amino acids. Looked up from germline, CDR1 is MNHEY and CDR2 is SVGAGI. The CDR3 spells CASRDSSSYEQYF. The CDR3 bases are TGTGCCAGCAGGGACTCATCTTCCTACGAGCAGTACTTC.

The CDR3 nucleotides are TGTGCCAGCAGACAGGGAAAGAGTACTCCATATGGCTACACCTTC. This gives the protein CASRQGKSTPYGYTF. The gene calls are TRBV6-5 and TRBJ1-2, with a possible D match to TRBD1 (6 bases). This CDR3 comprises 15 residues. Trimming took 6 bases from V and 5 from J, leaving 19 bases between them. Germline lookup yields CDR1 MNHEY and CDR2 SVGAGI.

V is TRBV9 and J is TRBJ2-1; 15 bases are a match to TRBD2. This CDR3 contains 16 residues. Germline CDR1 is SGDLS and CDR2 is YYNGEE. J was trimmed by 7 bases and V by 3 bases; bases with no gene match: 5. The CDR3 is CASSGRGTSGGNEQFF. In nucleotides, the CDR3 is TGTGCCAGCAGCGGGCGGGGGACTAGCGGGGGGAATGAGCAGTTCTTC.

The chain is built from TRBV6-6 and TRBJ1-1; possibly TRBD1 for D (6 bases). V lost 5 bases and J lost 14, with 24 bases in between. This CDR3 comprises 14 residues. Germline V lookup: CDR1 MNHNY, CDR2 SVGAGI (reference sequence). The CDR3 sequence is CASSTQKSQGNLFF. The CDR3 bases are TGTGCCAGCAGTACTCAAAAATCACAGGGAAATCTCTTCTTT.